Each of the 20 T cell receptor beta chains below was sequenced from the same sample in a study of cytomegalovirus exposure and HLA in healthy donors. Repertoires were generated with immunoSEQ multiplex PCR, while TCRdb's copy carries only in-frame clones and drops some. Of 250,000 to 350,000 clones listed, 86% were seen once; the top ten hold under 0.85%. Sequencing was carried out using PBMCs. The receptors here all came from a young woman in good health and CMV-seronegative.

V is TRBV27 and J is TRBJ2-7; D is possibly TRBD1 (5 bases). The CDR3 consists of 11 residues. The V gene lost 4 bases and the J gene lost 5 bases, with 6 bases spanning the gap. Germline-derived CDR1 and CDR2 are MNHEY and SMNVEV (reference sequence). The CDR3 DNA is TGTGCCAGCAGTTGGGGCCACGAGCAGTACTTC. Residues: CASSWGHEQYF.

J is TRBJ1-1 and V is TRBV19, with 9 nucleotides matching TRBD1. Germline-derived CDR1 and CDR2 are LNHDA and SQIVND (reference sequence). The CDR3 has 14 amino acids. J gave up 4 bases and V 8 bases, and 8 bases lay outside the gene matches. The CDR3 sequence: CASATGGAATEAFF. The CDR3 DNA reads TGTGCCAGTGCGACAGGGGGAGCGGCCACTGAAGCTTTCTTT.

This chain uses TRBV11-2 with TRBJ2-7; tentative D call: TRBD1 (7 bases). The germline CDR1 and CDR2 sequences are SGHAT and FQNNGV. V lost 2 bases, J lost 4 bases, and 15 bases lay in between. The CDR3 runs to 15 residues. The CDR3 DNA reads TGTGCCAGCAGCTTATTCCCAGGGGGACTGTACGAGCAGTACTTC. Amino acids: CASSLFPGGLYEQYF.

V is TRBV18 and J is TRBJ2-7; 11 nucleotides match TRBD2. CDR1 and CDR2 (germline): KGHSH, LQKENI. J was trimmed by 2 bases and V by 0 bases; bases with no gene match: 9. This CDR3 spans 18 amino acids. The CDR3 loop reads CASSPPASSGRITYEQYF. The CDR3 DNA reads as TGTGCCAGCTCACCACCGGCCTCTAGCGGGAGGATAACCTACGAGCAGTACTTC.

The chain is built from TRBV6-1 and TRBJ2-5, with 9 bases matching TRBD2. The CDR3 is made up of 13 amino acids. The V and J ends lost 6 bases and 4 bases, in that order; junction bases with no gene match: 3. Germline lookup yields CDR1 MNHNS and CDR2 SASEGT. CDR3 nucleotide sequence: TGTGCCAGCAGGGAGACTAGCGGAGAGACCCAGTACTTC. Its translation: CASRETSGETQYF.

The gene calls are TRBV5-1 and TRBJ1-1; D remains ambiguous. The germline V and J ends were trimmed by 4 bases and 3 bases, with 13 bases remaining between them. CDR1 is SGHRS and CDR2 is YFSETQ in the germline V gene. CDR3 size: 14 residues. The DNA of the CDR3 is TGCGCCAGCAGCAGCCTGAATTCCCACACTGAAGCTTTCTTT. Translating it yields CASSSLNSHTEAFF.

V and J are TRBV11-3 and TRBJ1-5; maybe TRBD1 (5 bases). CDR3 length equals 16 residues. V lost 5 bases and J 0 bases, leaving 14 bases between the germline ends. The germline gives CDR1 SGHNT, CDR2 YENEEA. For the CDR3, the DNA is TGTGCCAGCAGCACACCCCCTGACAGTAGCAATCAGCCCCAGCATTTT. This sequence encodes CASSTPPDSSNQPQHF.

This clone was observed a few times. The chain is built from TRBV6-4 and TRBJ2-2; tentative D call: TRBD1 (6 bases). Germline V gene sequence: CDR1 MRHNA, CDR2 SNTAGT. This CDR3 has 14 residues. The V end lost 3 bases, the J end lost 3 bases, and 8 bases lay between the germline ends. This chain's CDR3 is CASSEQGDTGELFF. CDR3 DNA: TGTGCCAGCAGTGAACAGGGAGACACCGGGGAGCTGTTTTTT.

The chain joins TRBV11-3 to TRBJ2-1, with D unclear. V gave up 5 bases and J gave up 8 bases, with 16 bases separating them. Germline loops: CDR1 SGHNT, CDR2 YENEEA. The CDR3 covers 14 residues. CDR3 in amino acids: CASSAYTARDEQFF. The CDR3 bases are TGTGCCAGCAGCGCTTACACCGCCCGGGATGAGCAGTTCTTC.

This clone came up a few times. The rearrangement uses TRBV7-6 and TRBJ2-2; D unclear. CDR1 and CDR2 from the germline V gene are SGHVS and FNYEAQ. The ends were cut back, 1 base at V and 4 bases at J, with 7 bases in the middle. This CDR3 has 14 residues. The CDR3 is CASSLVEVTGELFF. The CDR3 region has the DNA TGTGCCAGCAGCTTAGTAGAGGTCACCGGGGAGCTGTTTTTT.

The chain links TRBV6-6 to TRBJ2-7; a possible D gene is TRBD1 (7 bases). Deletions cut 8 bases from V and 7 bases from J, with 18 bases between. CDR1 MNHNY and CDR2 SVGAGI come from the germline V gene (reference sequence). This CDR3 has 13 residues. This CDR3 is CASVNRGGEEQYF. Here the CDR3 DNA reads TGTGCCAGCGTAAACAGGGGAGGTGAGGAGCAGTACTTC.

The chain combines TRBV7-9 with TRBJ2-7, with TRBD1 matching over 11 bases. The CDR3 length is 14 residues. CDR1 is SEHNR, CDR2 FQNEAQ, per germline (reference sequence). Trimming took 5 bases from V and 5 from J; bases not matched to a gene: 5. CDR3 amino acids: CASSLRTGGNEQYF. The CDR3 DNA reads TGTGCCAGCAGCCTCCGGACAGGGGGCAACGAGCAGTACTTC.

V gene TRBV5-1 combines with J gene TRBJ2-3; 7 nucleotides agree with TRBD1. This CDR3 has 15 amino acids. In germline, CDR1 is SGHRS, CDR2 YFSETQ. V was clipped by 7 bases and J by 1 base; unmatched bases: 9. The CDR3 here is CASHDRDGGTDTQYF. In nucleotides, the CDR3 is TGCGCCAGCCACGACAGGGATGGCGGCACAGATACGCAGTATTTT. The full variable domain, its missing parts supplied by reference TRBV5-1 and TRBJ2-3, is KAGVTQTPRYLIKTRGQQVTLSCSPISGHRSVSWYQQTPGQGLQFLFEYFSETQRNKGNFPGRFSGRQFSNSRSEMNVSTLELGDSALYLCASHDRDGGTDTQYFGPGTRLTVL.

The gene calls are TRBV6-5 and TRBJ2-2; D is possibly TRBD2 (5 bases). The CDR3 consists of 14 residues. With 5 bases removed from V and 6 bases from J, the gap between germline ends came to 13 bases. Germline assignment: CDR1 MNHEY and CDR2 SVGAGI. The CDR3 here is CASSRAVNSGELFF. CDR3 coding DNA: TGTGCCAGCAGTCGAGCGGTAAATTCCGGGGAGCTGTTTTTT.

The chain links TRBV29-1 to TRBJ2-7, with a tentative D call TRBD1 (6 bases). CDR1 and CDR2 (germline): SQVTM, ANQGSEA. This CDR3 comprises 12 residues. Trimming pared 4 bases from V and 4 bases from J, leaving 11 bases between. The CDR3 DNA reads as TGCAGCGTTGCTGGGGGCTCGTACGAGCAGTACTTC. Its protein is CSVAGGSYEQYF.

The genes are TRBV7-2 and TRBJ2-5; the match to TRBD2 covers 9 bases. This CDR3 contains 14 residues. The germline V gene encodes CDR1 SGHTA and CDR2 FQGNSA. Trimming took 5 bases from V and 1 from J; bases not matched to a gene: 2. The CDR3 DNA reads TGTGCCAGCAGCCGTAGCGGGAGCCAAGAGACCCAGTACTTC. It specifies CASSRSGSQETQYF.

The chain carries TRBV7-2 and TRBJ1-2; D not certain. The ends were cut back, 5 bases at V and 4 bases at J, with 8 bases in the middle. The CDR3 is 12 residues long. Looked up from germline, CDR1 is SGHTA and CDR2 is FQGNSA. The CDR3 is CASSPSAYGYTF. CDR3 sequence (DNA): TGTGCCAGCAGCCCCAGTGCCTATGGCTACACCTTC.

The J gene is TRBJ2-7, the V gene TRBV5-6; the match to TRBD1 covers 9 bases. Germline CDR1 is SGHDT and CDR2 is YYEEEE. This CDR3 contains 16 residues. Germline trimming cut 4 bases from V and 5 bases from J; bases unmatched to any gene: 13. Written as DNA, the CDR3 is TGTGCCAGCAGCCAGGGCCCCGGGACAGGGAACCACGAGCAGTACTTC. As protein: CASSQGPGTGNHEQYF.

J is TRBJ2-5 and V is TRBV7-3; 10 positions agree with TRBD1. Losses at the gene ends were 5 bases for V and 5 bases for J; bases not matched to a gene: 8. CDR1 is SGHTA, CDR2 FQGTGA, per germline. The CDR3 is made up of 15 amino acids. The CDR3 loop is CASSPGQGVVETQYF. CDR3 DNA sequence: TGTGCCAGCAGCCCCGGACAGGGGGTTGTGGAGACCCAGTACTTC.

V usage is TRBV28 and J usage is TRBJ2-7; the match to TRBD2 covers 12 bases. V lost 5 bases to trimming and J lost 1 base; unmatched junction nucleotides: 9. The CDR3 totals 17 residues. CDR1 is MDHEN, CDR2 SYDVKM, per germline. CDR3 DNA sequence: TGTGCCAGCAGTCCCTTGACTAGCGGGAGTCTTTCCTACGAGCAGTACTTC. This gives the protein CASSPLTSGSLSYEQYF.